What follows describes a single TCR beta chain. Its antigen is currently unknown. The germline gene is not matched at one end of the junction; a read error may be the cause. The length of the CDR3 is 16 residues. Germline V gives CDR1 MNHEY, CDR2 SVGEGT. Carried by the TCR beta cDNA libraries were unique molecular identifiers. TCRdb independently ran MiXCR on the PCR reads; one entry per CDR3 protein. Of hundreds of thousands of distinct CDR3 sequences in the sample, approximately 30% were seen once. This entry belongs to a study of post-analysis software for immune sequencing data. Findings and limits, study-wide: There were five or six TRBV segments more frequent in patients than controls, and TRBV5-6, TRBV5-1 and TRBV20-1 were among them.

The V and J genes are TRBV6-2 or TRBV6-3 and TRBJ2-1; the match to TRBD2 covers 11 bases. The TCR comes from a girl between 10 and 17 years old with multiple sclerosis. The sample comprised blood. CDR3 region: CASSRPGLAGYNEQVF. Here the CDR3 DNA reads TGTGCCAGCAGTCGACCAGGACTAGCGGGCTACAATGAGCAGGTCTTC.